The sequence of this TCR beta chain was determined in a study of early T cells in non-severe SARS-CoV-2 infection. Via MiXCR, TCRdb re-called the 5' RACE reads, giving one row per CDR3 protein. The profile shows 81,000 or so distinct CDR3 sequences, roughly 12% of them singletons. This clonotype has just a few counts. Germline values: CDR1 DFQATT, CDR2 SNEGSKA (reference sequence). V dropped 2 bases and J dropped 2; count of bases not matched to a gene: 14. This CDR3 comprises 18 residues. The receptor comes from an adult who was a healthcare worker with PCR-confirmed SARS-CoV-2 infection or an uninfected control (not recorded which). The chain couples TRBV20-1 to TRBJ2-4; 8 bases agree with TRBD2. Sequences were obtained from whole blood. In nucleotides, the CDR3 is TGCAGTGCTAGATGGCGGGAGGCCCGAGGGGGGTCCAAAAACATTCAGTACTTC. It yields the protein CSARWREARGGSKNIQYF.